This paragraph covers one T cell receptor (beta chain) sequence. What it binds is unknown. Germline is not matched at one junction end, which may reflect a read error. Other nucleotide sequences from this sample produce the same CDR3. The sample belongs to a study of cytomegalovirus exposure and HLA in healthy donors. Overall study context: Counted in an early data release were about 85 million unique TCRs from HLA-typed donors. Genetic ancestry analysis placed over 65% of the approximately 400 donors that were genotyped in the Caucasian-associated cluster. Study findings and constraints: The productive fraction for most TCR beta V segments was about 90% or about 30% in an earlier analysis. Altogether, 170 or so TCR beta chains were recorded as cytomegalovirus-associated.

With 60 Vbeta and 13 Jbeta primers, the PCR was carried out. Here immunoSEQ multiplex PCR was the method, and the copy in TCRdb shows in-frame clones only, minus some. The table shows around 150,000 clones, with roughly 80% occurring only once. The clonotype comes from a woman aged 40 to 55 in good health and CMV-seronegative. Material: PBMCs.

The CDR3 sequence: CASSLFGQDPNTEAFF. The CDR3 DNA is TGTGCCAGCAGTTTGTTCGGACAGGACCCGAACACCGAAGCTTTCTTT. The chain carries TRBV6-5 and TRBJ1-1, with TRBD1 matching 7 bases. The CDR3 covers 16 residues. Germline CDR1 and CDR2: MNHEY and SVGAGI.